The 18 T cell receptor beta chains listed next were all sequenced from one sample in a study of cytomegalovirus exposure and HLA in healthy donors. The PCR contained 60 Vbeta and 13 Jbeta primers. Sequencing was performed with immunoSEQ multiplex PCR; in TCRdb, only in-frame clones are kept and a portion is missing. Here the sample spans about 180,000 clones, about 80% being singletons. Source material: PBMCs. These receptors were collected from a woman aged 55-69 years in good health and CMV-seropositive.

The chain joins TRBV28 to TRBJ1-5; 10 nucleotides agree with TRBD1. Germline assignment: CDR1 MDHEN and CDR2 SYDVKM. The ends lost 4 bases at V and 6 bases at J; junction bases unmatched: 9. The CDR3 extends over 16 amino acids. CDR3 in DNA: TGTGCCAGCAGTTCTCGACAGGGGGCGTCGAGTCAGCCCCAGCATTTT. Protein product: CASSSRQGASSQPQHF.

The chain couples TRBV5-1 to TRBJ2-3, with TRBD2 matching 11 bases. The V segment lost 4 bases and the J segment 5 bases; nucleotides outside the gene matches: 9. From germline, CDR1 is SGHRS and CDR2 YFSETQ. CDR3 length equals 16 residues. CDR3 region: CASSRETSGAQDTQYF. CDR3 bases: TGCGCCAGCAGCCGCGAGACTAGCGGGGCCCAAGATACGCAGTATTTT. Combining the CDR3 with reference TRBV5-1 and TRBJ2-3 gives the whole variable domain KAGVTQTPRYLIKTRGQQVTLSCSPISGHRSVSWYQQTPGQGLQFLFEYFSETQRNKGNFPGRFSGRQFSNSRSEMNVSTLELGDSALYLCASSRETSGAQDTQYFGPGTRLTVL.

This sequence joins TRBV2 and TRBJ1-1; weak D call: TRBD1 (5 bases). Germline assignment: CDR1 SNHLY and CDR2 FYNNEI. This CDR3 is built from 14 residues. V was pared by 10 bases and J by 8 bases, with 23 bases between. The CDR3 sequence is CATKRGGTEIEAFF. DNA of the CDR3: TGTGCCACCAAAAGGGGCGGGACGGAGATAGAAGCTTTCTTT.

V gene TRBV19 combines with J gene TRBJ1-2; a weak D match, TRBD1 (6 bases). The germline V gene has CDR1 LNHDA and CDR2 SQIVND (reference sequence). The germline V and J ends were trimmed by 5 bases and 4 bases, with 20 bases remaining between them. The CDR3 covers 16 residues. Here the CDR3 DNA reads TGTGCCAGTAGTCCGCGTGAAGGCAGGGGTGGCTATGGCTACACCTTC. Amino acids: CASSPREGRGGYGYTF.

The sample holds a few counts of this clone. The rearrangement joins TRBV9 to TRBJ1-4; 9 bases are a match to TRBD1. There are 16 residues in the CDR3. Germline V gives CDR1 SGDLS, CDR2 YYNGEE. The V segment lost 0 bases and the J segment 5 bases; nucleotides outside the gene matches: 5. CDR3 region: CASSVVAGQGNEKLFF. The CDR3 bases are TGTGCCAGCAGCGTAGTTGCTGGACAGGGGAATGAAAAACTGTTTTTT.

The DNA of the CDR3 is TGTGCCAGCAGCCCCCGGAGCGAGCAGTACTTC. Translating it yields CASSPRSEQYF. The chain carries TRBV6-7 and TRBJ2-7; the D is unclear. TRBV6-7 belongs to the ORF category, with a function that is uncertain. V dropped 6 bases and J dropped 6 bases, with 9 bases sitting between them. The CDR3 length is 11 residues.

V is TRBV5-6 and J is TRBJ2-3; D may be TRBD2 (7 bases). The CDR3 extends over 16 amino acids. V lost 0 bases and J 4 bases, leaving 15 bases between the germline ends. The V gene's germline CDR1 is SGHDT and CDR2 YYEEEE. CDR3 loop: CASSLDFQGRADTQYF. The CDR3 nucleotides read TGTGCCAGCAGCTTGGATTTTCAGGGGAGGGCAGATACGCAGTATTTT. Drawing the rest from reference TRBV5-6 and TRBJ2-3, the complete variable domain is DAGVTQSPTHLIKTRGQQVTLRCSPKSGHDTVSWYQQALGQGPQFIFQYYEEEERQRGNFPDRFSGHQFPNYSSELNVNALLLGDSALYLCASSLDFQGRADTQYFGPGTRLTVL.

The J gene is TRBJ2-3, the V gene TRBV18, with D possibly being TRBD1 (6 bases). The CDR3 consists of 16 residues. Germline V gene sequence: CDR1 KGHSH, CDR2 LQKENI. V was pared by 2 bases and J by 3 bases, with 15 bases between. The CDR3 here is CASSPKSTGGTDTQYF. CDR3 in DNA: TGTGCCAGCTCACCAAAATCGACAGGCGGGACAGATACGCAGTATTTT.

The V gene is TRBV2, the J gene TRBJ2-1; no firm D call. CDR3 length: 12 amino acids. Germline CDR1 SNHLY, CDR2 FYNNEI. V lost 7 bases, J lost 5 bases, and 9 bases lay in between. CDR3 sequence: CASNGQHNEQFF. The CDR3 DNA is TGTGCCAGCAATGGGCAGCACAATGAGCAGTTCTTC.

Written as DNA, the CDR3 is TGCGCCAGCAGCTTGGCCCCCGGACAGGGAACTTTTAATCAGCCCCAGCATTTT. Encoded protein: CASSLAPGQGTFNQPQHF. The chain joins TRBV5-1 to TRBJ1-5; TRBD1 matches at 8 bases. The length of the CDR3 is 18 residues. V shed 0 bases, J shed 4 bases, and the junction held 12 bases outside the gene matches. Germline V gene data show CDR1 as SGHRS and CDR2 as YFSETQ.

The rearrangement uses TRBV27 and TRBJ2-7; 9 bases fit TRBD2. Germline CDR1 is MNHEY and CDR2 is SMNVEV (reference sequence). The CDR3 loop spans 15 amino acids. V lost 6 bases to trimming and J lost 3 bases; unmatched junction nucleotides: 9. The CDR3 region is CASRRGGGASYEQYF. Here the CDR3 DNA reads TGTGCCAGCAGGAGAGGCGGGGGGGCAAGCTACGAGCAGTACTTC.

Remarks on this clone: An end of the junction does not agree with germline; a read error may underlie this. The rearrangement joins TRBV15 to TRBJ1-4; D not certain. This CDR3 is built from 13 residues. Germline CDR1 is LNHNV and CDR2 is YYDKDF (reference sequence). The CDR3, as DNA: TGTGCCGCCAGCAGACCGGGCGGGGAAAAACTGTTTTTT. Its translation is CAASRPGGEKLFF.

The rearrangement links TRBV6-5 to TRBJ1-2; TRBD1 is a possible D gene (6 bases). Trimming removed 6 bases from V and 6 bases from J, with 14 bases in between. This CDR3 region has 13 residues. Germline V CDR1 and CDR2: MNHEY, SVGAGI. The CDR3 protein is CASSQGQNHGYTF. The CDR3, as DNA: TGTGCCAGCAGCCAAGGACAGAACCATGGCTACACCTTC.

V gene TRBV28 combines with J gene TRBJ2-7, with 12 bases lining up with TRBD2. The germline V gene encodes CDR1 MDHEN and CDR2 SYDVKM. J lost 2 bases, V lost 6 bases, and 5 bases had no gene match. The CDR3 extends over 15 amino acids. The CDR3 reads CASSRGTSGPYEQYF. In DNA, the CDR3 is TGTGCCAGCAGCCGTGGGACTAGCGGGCCCTACGAGCAGTACTTC.

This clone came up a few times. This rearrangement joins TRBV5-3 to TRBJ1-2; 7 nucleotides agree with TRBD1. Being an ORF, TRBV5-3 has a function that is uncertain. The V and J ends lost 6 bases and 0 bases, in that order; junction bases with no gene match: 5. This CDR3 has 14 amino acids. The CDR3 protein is CARTGGKANYGYTF. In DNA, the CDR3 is TGTGCCAGAACAGGGGGGAAAGCTAACTATGGCTACACCTTC.

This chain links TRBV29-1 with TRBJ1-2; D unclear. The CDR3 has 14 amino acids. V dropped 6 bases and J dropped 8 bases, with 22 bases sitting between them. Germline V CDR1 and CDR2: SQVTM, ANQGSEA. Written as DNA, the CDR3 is TGCAGCGTGGATTCCGGGCCCCGGGATGGAGGCTACACCTTC. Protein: CSVDSGPRDGGYTF.

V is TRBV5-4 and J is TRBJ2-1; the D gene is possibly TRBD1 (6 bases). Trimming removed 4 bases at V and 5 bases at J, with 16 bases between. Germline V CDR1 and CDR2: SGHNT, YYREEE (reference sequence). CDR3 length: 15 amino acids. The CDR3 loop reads CASSRRDMDHNEQFF. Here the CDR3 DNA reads TGTGCCAGCAGCCGCCGGGACATGGACCACAATGAGCAGTTCTTC.

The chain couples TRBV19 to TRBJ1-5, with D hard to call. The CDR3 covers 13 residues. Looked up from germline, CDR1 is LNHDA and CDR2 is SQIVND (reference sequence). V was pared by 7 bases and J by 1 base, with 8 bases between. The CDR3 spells CASNIRSNQPQHF. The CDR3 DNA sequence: TGTGCCAGTAATATCCGGAGCAATCAGCCCCAGCATTTT.